This passage covers 14 T cell receptor beta chains from one sample sequenced in a study of T cell responses to AZD1222 COVID-19 vaccine. Sequencing used immunoSEQ multiplex PCR; TCRdb keeps in-frame clones, though not all of them. The table lists approximately 160,000 clones, about 87% of them singletons, with more than 2% in the top ten. The material was peripheral blood, obtained on day 0 of AZD1222 vaccination. These receptors were taken from an adult in good health.

The chain links TRBV29-1 to TRBJ1-1; unclear D gene. In germline, CDR1 is SQVTM, CDR2 ANQGSEA. Trimming pared 4 bases from V and 7 bases from J, leaving 7 bases between. This CDR3 is built from 10 residues. This CDR3 reads CSVVVVEAFF. CDR3 bases: TGCAGCGTTGTTGTGGTTGAAGCTTTCTTT.

This chain links TRBV4-1 with TRBJ2-3, with D hard to call. The CDR3 runs 14 residues. CDR1 and CDR2 (germline): MGHRA, YSYEKL. Trimming removed 0 bases at V and 10 bases at J, with 14 bases between. CDR3 loop: CASSQERSKVAQYF. CDR3 bases: TGCGCCAGCAGCCAAGAGCGGTCCAAAGTGGCGCAGTATTTT.

The CDR3 sequence: CASRSYLMNTEAFF. The DNA for the CDR3 is TGTGCCAGCAGAAGCTACTTAATGAACACTGAAGCTTTCTTT. This chain connects TRBV28 to TRBJ1-1, with D hard to call. The CDR3 totals 14 residues. Per the germline V gene, CDR1 is MDHEN and CDR2 is SYDVKM. With 6 bases removed from V and 0 bases from J, the gap between germline ends came to 11 bases. The full variable domain, in which reference TRBV28 and TRBJ1-1 provide the parts outside the CDR3, is DVKVTQSSRYLVKRTGEKVFLECVQDMDHENMFWYRQDPGLGLRLIYFSYDVKMKEKGDIPEGYSVSREKKERFSLILESASTNQTSMYLCASRSYLMNTEAFFGQGTRLTVV.

This chain uses TRBV30 with TRBJ1-1; D ambiguous. The CDR3 consists of 11 residues. Germline V gives CDR1 GTSNPN, CDR2 SVGIG (reference sequence). V was cut by 1 base and J by 6 bases, with 6 bases left in between. Here the CDR3 DNA reads TGTGCCTGGAGTGAAAGGGCTGAAGCTTTCTTT. Amino acid sequence: CAWSERAEAFF.

The chain employs TRBV2 and TRBJ1-2; TRBD1 is a possible D gene (5 bases). The germline CDR1 and CDR2 sequences are SNHLY and FYNNEI. The V gene lost 6 bases and the J gene lost 7 bases, with 18 bases spanning the gap. CDR3 length: 14 amino acids. CDR3 DNA sequence: TGTGCCAGCAGGGCGGGGACCGTTTTTGGTGGCTACACCTTC. As protein: CASRAGTVFGGYTF.

The rearrangement links TRBV4-2 to TRBJ2-2; unclear D gene. Trimming pared 0 bases from V and 3 bases from J, leaving 8 bases between. CDR3 length: 15 residues. Germline V gives CDR1 LGHNA, CDR2 YNFKEQ. CDR3 in DNA: TGTGCCAGCAGCCAAGAGATCGGGTACACCGGGGAGCTGTTTTTT. As protein: CASSQEIGYTGELFF.

The gene calls are TRBV7-2 and TRBJ2-4, with D possibly matching TRBD1 (7 bases). Trimming stripped 3 bases from V and 0 bases from J, with 12 bases between. The CDR3 covers 16 residues. The germline V gene has CDR1 SGHTA and CDR2 FQGNSA. This chain's CDR3 is CASSLEGALAKNIQYF. The CDR3 DNA follows: TGTGCCAGCAGCTTGGAGGGGGCTTTAGCCAAAAACATTCAGTACTTC.

This chain links TRBV7-2 with TRBJ1-1, with D perhaps matching TRBD1 (5 bases). This CDR3 contains 14 residues. V lost 1 base and J lost 4, with 10 bases in between. Germline lookup yields CDR1 SGHTA and CDR2 FQGNSA. The CDR3 sequence: CASSLGGKGTEAFF. Written as DNA, the CDR3 is TGTGCCAGCAGCTTAGGGGGGAAAGGCACTGAAGCTTTCTTT. Full variable domain (rest looked up from reference TRBV7-2 and TRBJ1-1): GAGVSQSPSNKVTEKGKDVELRCDPISGHTALYWYRQSLGQGLEFLIYFQGNSAPDKSGLPSDRFSAERTGGSVSTLTIQRTQQEDSAVYLCASSLGGKGTEAFFGQGTRLTVV.

The chain links TRBV28 to TRBJ1-5; 7 bases fit TRBD1. Germline V gives CDR1 MDHEN, CDR2 SYDVKM. After removal of 4 bases from V and 0 bases from J, the junction contained 9 bases not matched to a gene. The CDR3 contains 17 residues. The CDR3 DNA reads as TGTGCCAGCAGTTGGACAGGCGCGACCGCTAGCAATCAGCCCCAGCATTTT. Residues: CASSWTGATASNQPQHF.

This rearrangement joins TRBV14 to TRBJ1-2; a weak D match, TRBD1 (5 bases). CDR1 is SGHDN, CDR2 FVKESK, per germline. V lost 3 bases to trimming and J lost 4 bases, with 15 bases between them. The CDR3 is made up of 15 amino acids. CDR3 region: CASSQRGAIFYGYTF. The CDR3 DNA follows: TGTGCCAGCAGCCAGCGAGGGGCTATTTTCTATGGCTACACCTTC.

V gene TRBV19 combines with J gene TRBJ1-4, with TRBD1 identical over 7 bases. The germline CDR1 and CDR2 sequences are LNHDA and SQIVND (reference sequence). With V trimmed by 1 base and J by 0 bases, 5 bases remained unmatched. This CDR3 has 17 residues. CDR3 region: CASSIARGSATNEKLFF. CDR3 DNA sequence: TGTGCCAGTAGTATAGCCAGGGGGTCTGCAACTAATGAAAAACTGTTTTTT.

V is TRBV7-9 and J is TRBJ2-7; no firm D call. This CDR3 comprises 14 residues. Deletions cut 1 base from V and 0 bases from J, with 7 bases between. Germline V gene sequence: CDR1 SEHNR, CDR2 FQNEAQ (reference sequence). Written as DNA, the CDR3 is TGTGCCAGCAGCTTAGTCGGGTCCTCCTACGAGCAGTACTTC. This codes for CASSLVGSSYEQYF.

This chain links TRBV6-5 with TRBJ2-3; TRBD2 matches 8 bases. CDR3 length: 13 residues. Germline V CDR1 and CDR2: MNHEY, SVGAGI. With 8 bases clipped from V and 1 base from J, the junction kept 2 bases outside the gene matches. The CDR3: CASDGRGTDTQYF. Here the CDR3 DNA reads TGTGCCAGCGACGGGAGGGGCACAGATACGCAGTATTTT.

The chain uses TRBV28 and TRBJ1-5; D is unclear. Trimming pared 4 bases from V and 0 bases from J, leaving 13 bases between. Germline CDR1 is MDHEN and CDR2 is SYDVKM. The CDR3 spans 16 residues. CDR3 nucleotide sequence: TGTGCCAGCAGTTCGGCCCGTTTCCATAGCAATCAGCCCCAGCATTTT. Its translation is CASSSARFHSNQPQHF.